This T cell receptor beta chain was captured in a study of beta chain features in type 1 diabetes. V shed 0 bases and J 2 bases; nucleotides not matched to a gene: 6. Per germline, CDR1 SGDLS and CDR2 YYNGEE. The CDR3 is 16 residues long. The isolated RNA, all of it, was reverse transcribed, so expressed TCRB transcripts were what got sequenced. Naive, central memory and regulatory T cell samples averaged around 3.8 million reads. This table comes from immunoSEQ multiplex PCR, and its TCRdb copy is limited to in-frame clones, with some not included. The sample has some 150,000 clones, 9.7% seen once. There was one heparinised blood draw per donor, averaging around 0.11 L.

The source material was central memory CD4+ T cells from blood. This TCR derives from a woman between 35 and 50 years old in good health. The V call is TRBV9, the J call TRBJ2-3; 7 nucleotides align to TRBD2. CDR3 sequence reads: CASSVGGAGLTDTQYF. The DNA of the CDR3 is TGTGCCAGCAGCGTAGGGGGAGCGGGGCTCACAGATACGCAGTATTTT.